A selection of T cell receptor beta chains follows, all from one sample in a study of T-cell reconstitution after alpha-beta-depleted transplantation in children. TCRdb called the PCR reads again in MiXCR, with one record for every CDR3 protein. This table holds 200,000 to 250,000 distinct CDR3 sequences, 11% found once. The source was PBMCs, collected before TCRalphabeta/CD19-depleted stem cell transplant. The source of these receptors is a child in the first two years of life with acute myeloid leukemia, due to receive a stem cell transplant. Each CDR3 is given with its conserved first and last residue. D genes are given only for firm matches. Some rows have no size entry. The others give once, few or many, or a class for an expanded clone.

v_gene	abundance	j_gene	d_gene	CDR3aa	CDR3nt
TRBV21-1	many	TRBJ1-2	.	CASSKLRPSSNYGYTF	TGTGCCAGCAGCAAACTTAGACCCAGCTCTAACTATGGCTACACCTTC
TRBV13	many	TRBJ2-7	TRBD1	CASSLRGHSYEQYF	TGTGCCAGCAGTCTTAGGGGGCACTCCTACGAGCAGTACTTC
TRBV20-1	many	TRBJ2-4	.	CSATEGGPGAKNIQYF	TGCAGTGCTACGGAGGGCGGGCCGGGGGCCAAAAACATTCAGTACTTC
TRBV7-2	many	TRBJ2-7	.	CASSQSSGYEQYF	TGTGCCAGCAGCCAGTCGTCGGGCTACGAGCAGTACTTC
TRBV7-3	many	TRBJ2-2	.	CASSLTASVNTGELFF	TGTGCCAGCAGCTTGACGGCTAGCGTGAACACCGGGGAGCTGTTTTTT
TRBV24-1	few	TRBJ2-2	.	CATSDLRELFF	TGTGCCACCAGTGACCTTCGGGAGCTGTTTTTT
TRBV20-1	many	TRBJ1-1	.	CSAPRNTEAFF	TGCAGTGCTCCACGAAACACTGAAGCTTTCTTT
TRBV4-2	many	TRBJ2-5	TRBD2	CASSRLAGGGVGETQYF	TGTGCCAGCAGCCGACTAGCGGGGGGAGGGGTCGGGGAGACCCAGTACTTC
TRBV18	.	TRBJ2-7	.	CASREGSSYEQYF	TGTGCCAGCAGAGAGGGGTCCTCCTACGAGCAGTACTTC
TRBV5-8	.	TRBJ1-1	.	CVSSHGTPASEAFF	TGTGTCAGCAGCCATGGGACGCCCGCTTCTGAAGCTTTCTTT
TRBV4-2	many	TRBJ2-7	TRBD2	CASSLSGTSGYEQYF	TGTGCCAGCAGCCTATCCGGGACTAGCGGGTACGAGCAGTACTTC
TRBV29-1	few	TRBJ1-2	.	CSVEVNYGYTF	TGCAGCGTTGAGGTTAACTATGGCTACACCTTC
TRBV5-1	many	TRBJ2-3	TRBD1	CASSLRWETGSTDTQYF	TGCGCCAGCAGCTTGCGGTGGGAGACAGGGAGCACAGATACGCAGTATTTT
TRBV20-1	many	TRBJ1-5	.	CSARDSPAQPQHF	TGCAGTGCTAGAGATTCTCCAGCTCAGCCCCAGCATTTT
TRBV20-1	few	TRBJ1-2	.	CSALGGVLGYTF	TGCAGTGCCCTAGGTGGAGTGTTAGGCTACACCTTC
TRBV12-3/TRBV12-4	many	TRBJ1-2	.	CASSYQGSYGYTF	TGTGCCAGCAGTTACCAGGGGAGCTATGGCTACACCTTC
TRBV18	many	TRBJ2-7	.	CDSSPRDGLSSYEQYF	TGTGACAGCTCACCACGGGACGGCTTGAGCTCCTACGAGCAGTACTTC
TRBV5-5	many	TRBJ2-2	.	CASSGLPNTGELFF	TGTGCCAGCAGCGGGTTACCGAACACCGGGGAGCTGTTTTTT
TRBV4-1	many	TRBJ1-2	TRBD1	CASSHRQGDYGYTF	TGCGCCAGCAGCCACAGACAGGGAGACTATGGCTACACCTTC
TRBV29-1	many	TRBJ2-4	TRBD2	CSVERGGGMKNIQYF	TGCAGCGTTGAACGGGGGGGTGGTATGAAAAACATTCAGTACTTC
TRBV28	many	TRBJ2-1	.	CASSPRTGLGRFF	TGTGCCAGCAGTCCTCGTACAGGTCTAGGGCGGTTCTTC
TRBV3-1	many	TRBJ2-1	TRBD2	CASSLVPGLARTHNEQFF	TGTGCCAGCAGCCTCGTCCCGGGACTAGCCCGGACACACAATGAGCAGTTCTTC
TRBV20-1	many	TRBJ2-3	.	CSARLTLHTDTQYF	TGCAGTGCAAGACTAACCCTTCACACAGATACGCAGTATTTT
TRBV3-1	few	TRBJ2-1	.	CATSQEGDASGGQFF	TGTGCCACCAGCCAAGAAGGTGACGCTTCCGGGGGGCAGTTCTTC
TRBV19	.	TRBJ1-1	TRBD1	CASSDRGLRTEAFF	TGTGCCAGTAGTGACAGGGGTTTGAGAACTGAAGCTTTCTTT
TRBV7-9	many	TRBJ1-1	.	CASSPRSGWSMQAFF	TGTGCCAGCAGCCCTCGATCAGGGTGGAGTATGCAAGCTTTCTTT
TRBV28	many	TRBJ2-3	.	CASSFLRLVPDTQYF	TGTGCCAGCAGTTTTTTACGACTAGTCCCAGATACGCAGTATTTT
TRBV5-1	many	TRBJ1-2	.	CASSLGRLGGYTF	TGCGCCAGCAGCTTGGGGCGGCTGGGGGGCTACACCTTC
TRBV7-9	many	TRBJ2-7	.	CASSLEAAYEQYF	TGTGCCAGCAGCTTAGAGGCGGCTTACGAGCAGTACTTC
TRBV5-1	many	TRBJ2-5	TRBD2	CASSSVGGLEQTQYF	TGCGCCAGCAGCTCGGTGGGAGGGTTGGAACAGACCCAGTACTTC
TRBV3-1	.	TRBJ2-1	TRBD2	CACCQDGTSGSLRSNEQFF	TGTGCCTGCTGCCAAGACGGGACTAGCGGATCCCTGCGTTCCAATGAGCAGTTCTTC
TRBV7-2	many	TRBJ2-2	TRBD2	CASSPRLARGELFF	TGTGCCAGCAGCCCCCGACTAGCGCGCGGGGAGCTGTTTTTT
TRBV12-3/TRBV12-4	many	TRBJ2-1	TRBD2	CASRGLAASDEQFF	TGTGCCAGCAGAGGACTAGCGGCAAGCGATGAGCAGTTCTTC